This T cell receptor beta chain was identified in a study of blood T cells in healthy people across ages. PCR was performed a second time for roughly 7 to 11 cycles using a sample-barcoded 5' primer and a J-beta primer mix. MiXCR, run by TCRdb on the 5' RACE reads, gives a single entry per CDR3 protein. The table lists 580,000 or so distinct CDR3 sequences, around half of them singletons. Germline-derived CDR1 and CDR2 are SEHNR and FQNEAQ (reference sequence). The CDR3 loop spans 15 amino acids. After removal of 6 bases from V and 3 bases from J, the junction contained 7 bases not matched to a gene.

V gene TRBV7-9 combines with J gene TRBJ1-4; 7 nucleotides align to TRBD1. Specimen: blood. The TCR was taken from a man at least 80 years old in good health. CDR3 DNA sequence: TGTGCCAGCAGGGAAAGGGGGCTGTCTAATGAAAAACTGTTTTTT. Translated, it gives CASRERGLSNEKLFF. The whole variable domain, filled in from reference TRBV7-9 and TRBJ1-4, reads DTGVSQNPRHKITKRGQNVTFRCDPISEHNRLYWYRQTLGQGPEFLTYFQNEAQLEKSRLLSDRFSAERPKGSFSTLEIQRTEQGDSAMYLCASRERGLSNEKLFFGSGTQLSVL.